The 30 T cell receptor beta chains presented below share a single source sample, sequenced in a study of blood T cell repertoires in COVID-19. Using immunoSEQ multiplex PCR, the repertoire was profiled, and TCRdb retains in-frame clones only, with some absent. The sample lists some 200,000 clones, around 90% occurring once. The sample taken for sequencing was PBMCs or T cells enriched from blood (not recorded which). Every receptor here comes from a woman aged 30 to 39 who had recovered from COVID-19.

J is TRBJ2-2 and V is TRBV27; 7 bases align to TRBD2. Germline values: CDR1 MNHEY, CDR2 SMNVEV (reference sequence). This CDR3 spans 16 amino acids. V shed 5 bases, J shed 6 bases, and the junction held 12 bases outside the gene matches. The CDR3 region is CASSPLRLAWAGELFF. The CDR3 DNA sequence: TGTGCCAGCAGTCCCCTCCGACTAGCCTGGGCCGGGGAGCTGTTTTTT.

As to this clone: This sample also contains other DNA sequences that code for the same CDR3. The chain links TRBV11-2 to TRBJ1-1; 7 positions match TRBD1. Germline V gene data show CDR1 as SGHAT and CDR2 as FQNNGV. This CDR3 has 14 residues. Losses at the gene ends were 1 base for V and 2 bases for J; bases not matched to a gene: 1. The CDR3 DNA reads TGTGCCAGCAGCTTAGGAGGGGGCAACACTGAAGCTTTCTTT. Translation gives CASSLGGGNTEAFF. The variable domain in full, with the rest retrieved from reference TRBV11-2 and TRBJ1-1, is EAGVAQSPRYKIIEKRQSVAFWCNPISGHATLYWYQQILGQGPKLLIQFQNNGVVDDSQLPKDRFSAERLKGVDSTLKIQPAKLEDSAVYLCASSLGGGNTEAFFGQGTRLTVV.

The rearrangement joins TRBV6-2 or TRBV6-3 to TRBJ2-1; 7 positions agree with TRBD1. The CDR3 contains 14 residues. Germline CDR1 reads MNHEY; CDR2 reads SVGEGT. Trimming removed 5 bases from V and 7 bases from J; junction bases left unmatched: 8. CDR3: CASSRTGVDNEQFF. The CDR3 nucleotides read TGTGCCAGCAGTCGCACAGGGGTGGATAATGAGCAGTTCTTC.

The V call is TRBV25-1, the J call TRBJ2-1, with 9 bases matching TRBD2. The trim removed 3 bases at V and 7 bases at J, leaving 7 bases unmatched. The CDR3 has 15 amino acids. Germline V gives CDR1 MGHDK, CDR2 SYGVNS. As DNA, the CDR3 is TGTGCCAGCAGTGAGCGGGCTAGCGGGGATAATGAGCAGTTCTTC. Encoded protein: CASSERASGDNEQFF.

The chain combines TRBV12-3 or TRBV12-4 with TRBJ2-1; TRBD1 is a possible D gene (5 bases). The CDR3 contains 12 residues. Trimming shortened V by 6 bases and J by 9 bases, and 12 bases separated the two germline ends. Here the CDR3 DNA reads TGTGCCAGCAGAGGGGAAAGTTCTGAGCAGTTCTTC. It translates to CASRGESSEQFF.

The rearrangement joins TRBV4-3 to TRBJ1-4; D perhaps matches TRBD1 (5 bases). With 2 bases removed from V and 6 bases from J, the gap between germline ends came to 22 bases. The CDR3 spans 18 residues. The germline CDR1 and CDR2 sequences are LGHNA and YSLEER. The CDR3 bases are TGCGCCAGCAGCCAACCTCCCTTCGGCGGGGGAGAGGATGAAAAACTGTTTTTT. It yields the protein CASSQPPFGGGEDEKLFF.

The rearrangement links TRBV7-9 to TRBJ1-2, with 7 bases lining up with TRBD1. Per the germline V gene, CDR1 is SEHNR and CDR2 is FQNEAQ (reference sequence). The CDR3 covers 15 residues. V lost 6 bases to trimming and J lost 1 base; unmatched junction nucleotides: 8. CDR3 sequence reads: CASSPGTEINYGYTF. The DNA of the CDR3 is TGTGCCAGCAGTCCCGGGACAGAGATTAACTATGGCTACACCTTC.

V and J are TRBV7-3 and TRBJ1-1; tentatively, D is TRBD1 (5 bases). CDR1 SGHTA and CDR2 FQGTGA come from the germline V gene. This CDR3 has 15 amino acids. Trimming cost V 5 bases and J 1 base, with 14 bases left between them. CDR3 amino acids: CASSPGPGGNTEAFF. The CDR3 nucleotides read TGTGCCAGCAGCCCAGGGCCGGGAGGGAACACTGAAGCTTTCTTT.

J is TRBJ1-1 and V is TRBV3-1 (or the pseudogene TRBV3-2); 8 bases align to TRBD1. There are 15 residues in the CDR3. From germline, CDR1 is LGHDT and CDR2 YNNKEL (reference sequence). With 0 bases clipped from V and 1 base from J, the junction kept 1 base outside the gene matches. The CDR3 loop is CASSQDRGRNTEAFF. CDR3 bases: TGTGCCAGCAGCCAAGACAGGGGGCGGAACACTGAAGCTTTCTTT.

J is TRBJ2-7 and V is TRBV27; 10 bases align to TRBD2. This CDR3 is built from 15 residues. With V trimmed by 5 bases and J by 3 bases, 7 bases remained unmatched. Germline values: CDR1 MNHEY, CDR2 SMNVEV (reference sequence). In DNA form, the CDR3 reads TGTGCCAGCAGTCGAGGGGTAGCGGGAGGCTACGAGCAGTACTTC. Protein product: CASSRGVAGGYEQYF.

The V and J genes are TRBV18 and TRBJ2-5, with D uncertain. The germline CDR1 and CDR2 sequences are KGHSH and LQKENI. CDR3 length: 14 amino acids. Between the trimmed V and J ends, which lost 4 bases and 1 base, there was a span of 10 bases. CDR3 residues: CASSRAGTQETQYF. The DNA of the CDR3 is TGTGCCAGCTCACGGGCAGGCACCCAAGAGACCCAGTACTTC.

This clone was observed a few times. The chain couples TRBV9 to TRBJ1-1, with 8 bases matching TRBD1. The CDR3 loop spans 13 amino acids. In germline, CDR1 is SGDLS, CDR2 YYNGEE. V lost 2 bases, J lost 5 bases, and 2 bases stayed unmatched. As DNA, the CDR3 is TGTGCCAGCAGCGTGGACAGGGTGACTGAAGCTTTCTTT. Its translation: CASSVDRVTEAFF.

The chain combines TRBV7-2 with TRBJ2-2, with a possible D match to TRBD1 (6 bases). CDR1 and CDR2 from the germline V gene are SGHTA and FQGNSA. The CDR3 loop spans 15 amino acids. V lost 5 bases and J 2 bases, leaving 12 bases between the germline ends. The CDR3, as DNA: TGTGCCAGCAGCCTGACAGGCGTCAACACCGGGGAGCTGTTTTTT. Its protein product is CASSLTGVNTGELFF.

This sequence joins TRBV19 and TRBJ2-2; 9 bases map to TRBD1. Germline CDR1 LNHDA, CDR2 SQIVND (reference sequence). V dropped 5 bases and J dropped 7; count of bases not matched to a gene: 8. The CDR3 has 15 residues. CDR3 residues: CASSPTGGVGGELFF. In DNA, the CDR3 is TGTGCCAGTAGTCCGACAGGGGGAGTAGGCGGGGAGCTGTTTTTT.

This chain joins TRBV11-2 and TRBJ2-7, with 9 bases matching TRBD2. Germline CDR1 and CDR2: SGHAT and FQNNGV. CDR3 size: 17 residues. With 2 bases clipped from V and 3 bases from J, the junction kept 11 bases outside the gene matches. CDR3 nucleotide sequence: TGTGCCAGCAGCTTACTTGCTTTGGCTAGCGGGGTCTACGAGCAGTACTTC. It codes for CASSLLALASGVYEQYF.

The chain is built from TRBV6-5 and TRBJ2-4; D uncertain. This CDR3 has 10 residues. CDR1 is MNHEY and CDR2 is SVGAGI in the germline V gene. The ends were cut back, 8 bases at V and 7 bases at J, with 6 bases in the middle. The CDR3 here is CASVANIQYF. CDR3 in DNA: TGTGCCAGCGTGGCCAACATTCAGTACTTC.

The chain joins TRBV29-1 to TRBJ1-2; D gene uncertain. CDR3 size: 14 residues. Germline V CDR1 and CDR2: SQVTM, ANQGSEA. The V end lost 4 bases, the J end lost 4 bases, and 16 bases lay between the germline ends. CDR3 region: CSVATGGMLYGYTF. Here the CDR3 DNA reads TGCAGCGTTGCGACCGGAGGGATGCTCTATGGCTACACCTTC.

V gene TRBV6-2 or TRBV6-3 combines with J gene TRBJ1-5; D ambiguous. The CDR3 runs to 14 residues. V gave up 6 bases and J gave up 6 bases, with 15 bases separating them. In germline, CDR1 is MNHEY, CDR2 SVGEGT. The CDR3 is CASSLVLVGQPQHF. CDR3 nucleotide sequence: TGTGCCAGCAGCTTGGTGTTAGTCGGTCAGCCCCAGCATTTT.

The chain carries TRBV4-2 and TRBJ2-7; TRBD1 agrees at 7 bases. The CDR3 length is 16 residues. With V trimmed by 4 bases and J by 2 bases, 11 bases remained unmatched. Per germline, CDR1 LGHNA and CDR2 YNFKEQ. The CDR3 sequence: CASSLSQGDSAYEQYF. The DNA for the CDR3 is TGTGCCAGCAGCCTCTCCCAAGGGGACAGCGCCTACGAGCAGTACTTC.

This clone occurred a few times. The V and J genes are TRBV19 and TRBJ2-7, with 10 bases identical to TRBD2. The CDR3 spans 16 residues. Germline CDR1 and CDR2: LNHDA and SQIVND (reference sequence). V lost 3 bases, J lost 5 bases, and 10 bases stayed unmatched. CDR3 in amino acids: CASSMVLAGVPDEQYF. The CDR3, as DNA: TGTGCCAGTAGTATGGTCCTAGCGGGAGTCCCAGACGAGCAGTACTTC.

J is TRBJ1-1 and V is TRBV7-9; D possibly corresponds to TRBD1 (5 bases). Trimming pared 5 bases from V and 4 bases from J, leaving 17 bases between. The CDR3 covers 15 residues. The germline CDR1 and CDR2 sequences are SEHNR and FQNEAQ (reference sequence). The CDR3 is CASSPLRAGGTEAFF. In DNA, the CDR3 is TGTGCCAGCAGCCCCCTCAGGGCGGGAGGCACTGAAGCTTTCTTT.

The gene calls are TRBV9 and TRBJ2-1, with D possibly being TRBD2 (6 bases). The CDR3 totals 15 residues. Trimming removed 2 bases from V and 4 bases from J, with 13 bases in between. Germline V lookup: CDR1 SGDLS, CDR2 YYNGEE. The CDR3, as DNA: TGTGCCAGCAGCGTGGCGGGAATCTTGTACAATGAGCAGTTCTTC. Its translation: CASSVAGILYNEQFF.

The CDR3 loop is CASSPGGVAENTGELFF. DNA for the CDR3: TGTGCCAGCAGCCCAGGCGGGGTAGCGGAAAACACCGGGGAGCTGTTTTTT. V usage is TRBV4-2 and J usage is TRBJ2-2, with D perhaps TRBD2 (6 bases). The CDR3 runs 17 residues. The germline V gene has CDR1 LGHNA and CDR2 YNFKEQ. The V gene lost 4 bases and the J gene lost 2 bases, with 17 bases spanning the gap.

This sequence joins TRBV19 and TRBJ1-6; D possibly corresponds to TRBD1 (6 bases). The CDR3 extends over 14 amino acids. Per germline, CDR1 LNHDA and CDR2 SQIVND (reference sequence). With 5 bases removed from V and 4 bases from J, the gap between germline ends came to 9 bases. The CDR3 nucleotides read TGTGCCAGTAGTCTAACAGGGTATAATTCACCCCTCCACTTT. This encodes CASSLTGYNSPLHF.

The chain couples TRBV27 to TRBJ2-3; 10 positions match TRBD1. This CDR3 comprises 18 residues. V gave up 2 bases and J gave up 4 bases; unmatched junction bases: 12. CDR1 MNHEY and CDR2 SMNVEV come from the germline V gene (reference sequence). CDR3 nucleotides: TGTGCCAGCAGTTTACTACCCGGACAGGGGGAATTCTCAGATACGCAGTATTTT. Protein: CASSLLPGQGEFSDTQYF.

The gene calls are TRBV7-2 and TRBJ2-7; possible D gene TRBD1, 6 bases. CDR1 is SGHTA and CDR2 is FQGNSA in the germline V gene. V lost 5 bases and J 4 bases, leaving 18 bases between the germline ends. The length of the CDR3 is 15 residues. CDR3: CASSVDSPYQYEQYF. The CDR3 DNA sequence: TGTGCCAGCAGCGTGGACAGTCCCTATCAATACGAGCAGTACTTC. Variable domain in full (rest from reference TRBV7-2 and TRBJ2-7): GAGVSQSPSNKVTEKGKDVELRCDPISGHTALYWYRQSLGQGLEFLIYFQGNSAPDKSGLPSDRFSAERTGGSVSTLTIQRTQQEDSAVYLCASSVDSPYQYEQYFGPGTRLTVT.

The chain couples TRBV11-2 to TRBJ1-1; D is possibly TRBD1 (6 bases). The ends were cut back, 6 bases at V and 0 bases at J, with 23 bases in the middle. The V gene's germline CDR1 is SGHAT and CDR2 FQNNGV. This CDR3 is built from 18 residues. The CDR3 DNA reads TGTGCCAGCAGGGAGGACCGGGACACGGATGGGATGAACACTGAAGCTTTCTTT. Translating it yields CASREDRDTDGMNTEAFF.

The chain couples TRBV6-1 to TRBJ1-2, with D tentatively TRBD1 (5 bases). This CDR3 contains 15 residues. Trimming left V 2 bases short and J 3 bases short, with 13 bases between. Germline CDR1 reads MNHNS; CDR2 reads SASEGT. The CDR3 loop reads CASSEYTGWDYGYTF. The CDR3 DNA is TGTGCCAGCAGTGAATACACAGGATGGGACTATGGCTACACCTTC.

This sequence joins TRBV7-6 and TRBJ1-2; a possible D gene is TRBD1 (6 bases). The V gene's germline CDR1 is SGHVS and CDR2 FNYEAQ. The CDR3 is 15 residues long. The V end was cut by 2 bases, the J end by 4 bases, with 14 bases between. CDR3 sequence (DNA): TGTGCCAGCAGCTTAACCGCACAGGGAACCTATGGCTACACCTTC. Translating it yields CASSLTAQGTYGYTF.

The chain's CDR3 is CASSQESTGDNYGYTF. The DNA for the CDR3 is TGCGCCAGCAGCCAAGAATCGACAGGGGATAACTATGGCTACACCTTC. The rearrangement uses TRBV4-1 and TRBJ1-2; the match to TRBD1 covers 8 bases. Germline assignment: CDR1 MGHRA and CDR2 YSYEKL. This CDR3 contains 16 residues. V lost 0 bases to trimming and J lost 1 base; unmatched junction nucleotides: 4.